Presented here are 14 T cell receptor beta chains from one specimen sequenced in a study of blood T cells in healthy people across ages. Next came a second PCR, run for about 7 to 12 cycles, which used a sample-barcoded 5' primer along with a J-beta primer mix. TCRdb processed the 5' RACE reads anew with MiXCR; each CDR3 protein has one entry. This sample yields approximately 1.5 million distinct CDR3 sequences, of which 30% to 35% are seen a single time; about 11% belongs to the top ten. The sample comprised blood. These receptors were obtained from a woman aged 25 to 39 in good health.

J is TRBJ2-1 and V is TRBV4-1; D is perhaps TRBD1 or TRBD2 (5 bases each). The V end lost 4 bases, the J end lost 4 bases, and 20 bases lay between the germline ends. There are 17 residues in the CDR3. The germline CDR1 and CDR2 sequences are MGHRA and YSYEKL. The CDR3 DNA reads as TGCGCCAGCAGCCGGTCCGGGGCCCCGCGGCGATACAATGAGCAGTTCTTC. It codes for CASSRSGAPRRYNEQFF.

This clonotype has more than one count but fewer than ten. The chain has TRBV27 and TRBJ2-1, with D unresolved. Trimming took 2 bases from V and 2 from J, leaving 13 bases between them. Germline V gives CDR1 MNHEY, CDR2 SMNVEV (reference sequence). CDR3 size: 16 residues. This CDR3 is CASSLSRSVTYNEQFF. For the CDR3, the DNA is TGTGCCAGCAGTTTAAGTAGGTCTGTAACCTACAATGAGCAGTTCTTC.

As DNA, the CDR3 is TGTGCCAGCAGTCCTTGGATGGAAGGCTACACCTTC. It translates to CASSPWMEGYTF. The rearrangement joins TRBV28 to TRBJ1-2; D gene uncertain. V lost 5 bases and J lost 8, with 12 bases in between. CDR3 length: 12 amino acids. Germline CDR1 is MDHEN and CDR2 is SYDVKM.

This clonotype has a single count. The DNA of the CDR3 is TGTGCCAGCGATGGGACAGGGAACTATGGCTACACCTTC. The encoded protein is CASDGTGNYGYTF. The chain couples TRBV28 to TRBJ1-2; 9 nucleotides agree with TRBD1. The V segment lost 8 bases and the J segment 2 bases; nucleotides outside the gene matches: 3. Germline V gene sequence: CDR1 MDHEN, CDR2 SYDVKM. This CDR3 region has 13 residues.

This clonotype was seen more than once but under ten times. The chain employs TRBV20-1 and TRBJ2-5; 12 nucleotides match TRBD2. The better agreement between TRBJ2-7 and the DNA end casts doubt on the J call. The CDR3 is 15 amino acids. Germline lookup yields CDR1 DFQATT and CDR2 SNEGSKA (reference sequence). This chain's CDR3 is CSARSRLAGDREQYF. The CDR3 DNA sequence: TGCAGTGCTAGATCACGACTAGCGGGAGATCGCGAGCAGTACTTC.

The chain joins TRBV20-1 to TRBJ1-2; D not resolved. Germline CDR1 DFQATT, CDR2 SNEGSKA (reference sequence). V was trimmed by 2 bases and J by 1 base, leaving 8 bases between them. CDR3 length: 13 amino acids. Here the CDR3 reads CSARKEINYGYTF. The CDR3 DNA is TGCAGTGCTAGAAAGGAGATTAACTATGGCTACACCTTC.

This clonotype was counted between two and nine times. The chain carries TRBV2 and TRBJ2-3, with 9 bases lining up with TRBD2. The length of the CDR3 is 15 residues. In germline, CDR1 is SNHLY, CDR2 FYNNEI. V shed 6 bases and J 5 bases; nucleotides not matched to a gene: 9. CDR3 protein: CASRKGLAGRDTQYF. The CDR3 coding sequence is TGTGCCAGCAGGAAGGGACTAGCAGGGCGAGATACGCAGTATTTT.

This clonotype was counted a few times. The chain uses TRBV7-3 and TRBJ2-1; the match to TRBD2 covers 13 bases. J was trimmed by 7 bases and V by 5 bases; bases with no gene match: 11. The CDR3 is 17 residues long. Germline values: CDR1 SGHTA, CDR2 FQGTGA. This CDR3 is CASSPGLAGPSGNEQFF. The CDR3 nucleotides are TGTGCCAGCAGCCCGGGACTAGCGGGACCGAGTGGGAATGAGCAGTTCTTC.

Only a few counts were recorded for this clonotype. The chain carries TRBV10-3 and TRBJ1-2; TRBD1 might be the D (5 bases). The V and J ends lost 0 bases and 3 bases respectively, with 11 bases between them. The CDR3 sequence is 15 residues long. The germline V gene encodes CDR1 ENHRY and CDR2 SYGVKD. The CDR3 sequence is CAISESAAGHYGYTF. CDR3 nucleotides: TGTGCCATCAGTGAGTCGGCAGCAGGGCACTATGGCTACACCTTC.

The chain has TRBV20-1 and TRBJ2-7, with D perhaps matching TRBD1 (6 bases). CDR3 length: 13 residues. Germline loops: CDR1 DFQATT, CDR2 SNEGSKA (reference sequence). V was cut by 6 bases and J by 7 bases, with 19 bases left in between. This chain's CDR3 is CSAGTGRGTEQYF. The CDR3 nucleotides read TGCAGTGCGGGAACAGGGAGAGGGACGGAGCAGTACTTC.

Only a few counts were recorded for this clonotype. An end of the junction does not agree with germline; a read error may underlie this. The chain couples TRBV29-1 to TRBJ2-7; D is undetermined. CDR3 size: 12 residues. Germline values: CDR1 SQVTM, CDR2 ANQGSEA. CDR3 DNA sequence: TGCGGCGTTGTAGGGATGACCTACGAGCAGTACTTC. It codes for CGVVGMTYEQYF.

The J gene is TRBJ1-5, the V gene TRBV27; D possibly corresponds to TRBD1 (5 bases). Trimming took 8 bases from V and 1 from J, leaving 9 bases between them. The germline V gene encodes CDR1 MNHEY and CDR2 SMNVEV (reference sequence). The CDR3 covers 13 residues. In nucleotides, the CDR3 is TGTGCCAGCGGGGGGTGGAGCAATCAGCCCCAGCATTTT. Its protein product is CASGGWSNQPQHF.

CDR3 DNA: TGTGCCAGCAGTTCGAGGACAGAAGGGACTGGAAACACCATATATTTT. The encoded protein is CASSSRTEGTGNTIYF. The V call is TRBV27, the J call TRBJ1-3, with D possibly being TRBD1 (6 bases). Deletions cut 4 bases from V and 2 bases from J, with 15 bases between. The CDR3 is made up of 16 amino acids. Germline V lookup: CDR1 MNHEY, CDR2 SMNVEV (reference sequence).

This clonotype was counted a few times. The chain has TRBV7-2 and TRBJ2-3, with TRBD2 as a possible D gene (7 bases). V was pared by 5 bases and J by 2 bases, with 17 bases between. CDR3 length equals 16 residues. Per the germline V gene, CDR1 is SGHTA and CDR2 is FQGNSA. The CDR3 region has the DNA TGTGCCAGCAGCCTCTGGTATGGGGGGGCCACAGATACGCAGTATTTT. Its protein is CASSLWYGGATDTQYF.